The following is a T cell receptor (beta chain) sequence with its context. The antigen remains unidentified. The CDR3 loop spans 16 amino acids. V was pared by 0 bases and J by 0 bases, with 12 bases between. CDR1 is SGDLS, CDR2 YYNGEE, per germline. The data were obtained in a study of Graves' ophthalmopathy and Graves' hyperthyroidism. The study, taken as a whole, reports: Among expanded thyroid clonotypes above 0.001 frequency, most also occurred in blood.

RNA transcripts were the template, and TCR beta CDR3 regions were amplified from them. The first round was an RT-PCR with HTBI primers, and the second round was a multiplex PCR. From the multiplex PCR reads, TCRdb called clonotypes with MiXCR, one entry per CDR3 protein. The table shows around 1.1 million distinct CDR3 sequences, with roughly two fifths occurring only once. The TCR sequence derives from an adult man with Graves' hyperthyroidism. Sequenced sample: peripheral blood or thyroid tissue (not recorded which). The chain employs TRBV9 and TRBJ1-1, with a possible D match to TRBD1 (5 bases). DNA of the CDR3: TGTGCCAGCAGCGTAGCTCTAGCGGGACTGAACACTGAAGCTTTCTTT. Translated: CASSVALAGLNTEAFF.